The clone carrying this T cell receptor (beta chain) was picked up a small number of times. One end of the junction is discordant with germline, which a read error may explain. The data were obtained in a study of sequential checkpoint blockade in melanoma. Study overall: Maintenance nivolumab came after either treatment sequence.

Described treatment: randomized to nivolumab then ipilimumab (arm A) or the reverse (arm B). From thawed PBMCs, live CD3+CD8+ cells negative for CD19 and CD56 were sorted. Libraries were prepared by immunoSEQ multiplex PCR; TCRdb keeps only in-frame clonotypes and omits some of them. There are tens of thousands of clones in the sample; around 73% occur only once, and about a fifth lies in the top ten. CDR1 is SGDLS and CDR2 is YYNGEE in the germline V gene. CDR3 size: 11 residues. This chain uses TRBV9 with TRBJ2-7, with TRBD1 matching over 7 bases. The clonotype originates from a human donor with melanoma. The source material was CD8+ T cells sorted from blood (inferred from file names), sampled from a patient given nivolumab and ipilimumab in sequence. The CDR3 DNA is TGTGCCAGCAGCGACCCGGGACAGAGGATCTTC. It encodes CASSDPGQRIF.